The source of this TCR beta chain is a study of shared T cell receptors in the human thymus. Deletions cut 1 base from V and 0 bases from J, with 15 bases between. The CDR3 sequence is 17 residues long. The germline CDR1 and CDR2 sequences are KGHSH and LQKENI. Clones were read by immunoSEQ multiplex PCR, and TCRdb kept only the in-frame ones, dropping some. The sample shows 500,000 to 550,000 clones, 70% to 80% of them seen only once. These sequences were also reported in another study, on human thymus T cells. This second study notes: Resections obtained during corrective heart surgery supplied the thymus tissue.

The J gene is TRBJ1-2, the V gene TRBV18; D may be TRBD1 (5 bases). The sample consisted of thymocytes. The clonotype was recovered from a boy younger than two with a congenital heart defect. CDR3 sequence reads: CASSPRGDGETNYGYTF. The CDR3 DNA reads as TGTGCCAGCTCACCACGGGGGGATGGTGAGACTAACTATGGCTACACCTTC.